The present T cell receptor (beta chain) was sequenced within a study of blood T cell repertoires in COVID-19. Across the whole study: There were acute and convalescent COVID-19 samples, and they came from the United States, Italy and Spain. Sample material is recorded as cDNA or gDNA derived from T cells, B-cell-depleted T cells, or PBMCs.

As originally analysed: Reference gene primer amplification in the assay estimated nucleated cell counts. Profiling relied on immunoSEQ multiplex PCR, and the TCRdb table lists in-frame clones only, not all of them. V, J and clone size are taken as reported in that table, and D and trimming were inferred from the DNA itself. The sample lists some 490,000 clones, approximately 83% occurring once. Material for sequencing was peripheral blood. The sequence came from a human donor in a cohort sampled during active COVID-19.

The CDR3 DNA sequence: TGTGCCAGCGGGACAGGGACTGGAAACACCATATATTTT. It is translated as CASGTGTGNTIYF. V gene TRBV6-5 combines with J gene TRBJ1-3, with 9 bases aligning to TRBD1. Losses at the gene ends were 8 bases for V and 2 bases for J; bases not matched to a gene: 1. Germline V gene data show CDR1 as MNHEY and CDR2 as SVGAGI. The CDR3 loop spans 13 amino acids.